This T cell receptor (beta chain) was recovered during a study of blood T cell repertoires in COVID-19. For the study at large: Sites in the United States, Italy and Spain provided acute and convalescent COVID-19 samples. PBMCs, B-cell-depleted T cells, or T cells provided the cDNA or gDNA that made up the material.

How the authors handled the data: Reference gene primers were amplified, and this amplification served to estimate nucleated cell counts. TCRdb's copy holds only in-frame clones and misses some; the assay was immunoSEQ multiplex PCR. The V and J calls and the clone size are those of that table, but D and trimming were determined from the DNA. Among approximately 250,000 clones listed, approximately 84% were seen once. V lost 5 bases to trimming and J lost 2 bases; unmatched junction nucleotides: 6. This CDR3 has 15 amino acids. Germline-derived CDR1 and CDR2 are MNHEY and SVGEGT. This sequence originates from a man aged 50 or older with acute or convalescent COVID-19. V is TRBV6-2 or TRBV6-3 and J is TRBJ1-3; 7 nucleotides align to TRBD1. The sequenced sample consisted of peripheral blood. CDR3 nucleotide sequence: TGTGCCAGCAGTGCGCTCAGGGGGACTGGAAACACCATATATTTT. Amino acids: CASSALRGTGNTIYF.